This passage covers 26 T cell receptor beta chains from one sample sequenced in a study of human T cells and chemical hapten exposure. MiXCR, run by TCRdb on the RACE reads, gives a single entry per CDR3 protein. The sample includes about 120,000 distinct CDR3 sequences, roughly 15% of them seen just once. Time point of the sample: patch test 1, 2 weeks after DPC sensitization. Treatment: therapeutic diphenylcyclopropenone sensitization with weekly scalp DPC. The specimen comprised whole blood, sampled in connection with sensitization to the hapten diphenylcyclopropenone (DPC). These receptors came from a man aged 18 to 29 with alopecia areata. Some clones in this sample may be carry-over from other donors' samples.

The rearrangement joins TRBV28 to TRBJ1-2; tentative D call: TRBD1 (5 bases). The CDR3 contains 14 residues. The V gene lost 6 bases and the J gene lost 0 bases, with 11 bases spanning the gap. CDR1 and CDR2 from the germline V gene are MDHEN and SYDVKM. CDR3 nucleotides: TGTGCCAGCAGGTCGGACACCACTAACTATGGCTACACCTTC. The encoded protein is CASRSDTTNYGYTF.

This clonotype has more than one count but fewer than ten. The rearrangement links TRBV27 to TRBJ1-1; a possible D gene is TRBD1 (5 bases). Trimming shortened V by 2 bases and J by 7 bases, and 8 bases separated the two germline ends. CDR1 MNHEY and CDR2 SMNVEV come from the germline V gene (reference sequence). This CDR3 is 12 amino acids long. CDR3 bases: TGTGCCAGCAGTTTACCGGGGGTTGAAGCTTTCTTT. This codes for CASSLPGVEAFF.

The V gene is TRBV7-6, the J gene TRBJ2-3; D may be TRBD1 or TRBD2 (6 bases each). This CDR3 has 13 residues. V was pared by 9 bases and J by 0 bases, with 10 bases between. The germline V gene encodes CDR1 SGHVS and CDR2 FNYEAQ. The CDR3 region is CASVGGSTDTQYF. CDR3 bases: TGTGCCAGTGTCGGGGGCAGCACAGATACGCAGTATTTT.

This chain uses TRBV4-1 with TRBJ2-7; D gene ambiguous. Trimming removed 2 bases at V and 5 bases at J, with 7 bases between. This CDR3 is 12 amino acids long. Germline assignment: CDR1 MGHRA and CDR2 YSYEKL. Written as DNA, the CDR3 is TGCGCCAGCAGCCAACCCCGGGACGAGCAGTACTTC. This sequence encodes CASSQPRDEQYF.

This clonotype was seen repeatedly, ten times or more. The V and J genes are TRBV5-1 and TRBJ2-1; D gene ambiguous. The germline V gene has CDR1 SGHRS and CDR2 YFSETQ. This CDR3 region has 13 residues. The V and J ends lost 4 bases and 2 bases respectively, with 7 bases between them. CDR3 nucleotides: TGCGCCAGCAGCCCGGGCCCCTACAATGAGCAGTTCTTC. It translates to CASSPGPYNEQFF.

This clonotype appeared a few times. J is TRBJ1-1 and V is TRBV5-1, with D tentatively TRBD1 (6 bases). The CDR3 is 16 residues long. The V gene's germline CDR1 is SGHRS and CDR2 YFSETQ. V lost 0 bases and J lost 4, with 16 bases in between. The CDR3, as DNA: TGCGCCAGCAGCTTGGGATCGGACAGTGACGGCACTGAAGCTTTCTTT. Protein sequence: CASSLGSDSDGTEAFF.

The CDR3 DNA reads TGTGCCAGCAGCAGGACAGTAAATAATGAAAAACTGTTTTTT. Protein: CASSRTVNNEKLFF. The chain combines TRBV6-5 with TRBJ1-4, with D perhaps TRBD1 (6 bases). V lost 6 bases, J lost 4 bases, and 12 bases lay in between. The CDR3 totals 14 residues. In germline, CDR1 is MNHEY, CDR2 SVGAGI.

This clonotype came up a few times. The chain combines TRBV6-2 or TRBV6-3 with TRBJ2-1, with D unresolved. Germline V gives CDR1 MNHEY, CDR2 SVGEGT. V was shortened by 0 bases and J by 4 bases, with 7 bases between the two germline ends. The CDR3 is 14 residues long. The CDR3 spells CASSYSAAYNEQFF. The CDR3 coding sequence is TGTGCCAGCAGTTACTCCGCCGCGTACAATGAGCAGTTCTTC.

This clonotype has only a few counts. This sequence joins TRBV24-1 and TRBJ2-5; D gene ambiguous. The germline V gene has CDR1 KGHDR and CDR2 SFDVKD. The CDR3 covers 15 residues. V was clipped by 1 base and J by 4 bases, with 12 bases between them. The CDR3 DNA sequence: TGTGCCACCAGTGATTTTTCAAGACAACGAGAGACCCAGTACTTC. Translation: CATSDFSRQRETQYF.

This clonotype was observed many times. This rearrangement joins TRBV4-1 to TRBJ1-1, with no clear D. V shed 3 bases and J shed 7 bases, with 6 bases lying between them. The germline V gene encodes CDR1 MGHRA and CDR2 YSYEKL. The CDR3 length is 11 residues. The CDR3: CASSQGFEAFF. DNA for the CDR3: TGCGCCAGCAGCCAGGGGTTTGAAGCTTTCTTT.

This chain uses TRBV29-1 with TRBJ1-1, with D unclear. The V end was cut by 3 bases, the J end by 7 bases, with 12 bases between. The CDR3 loop spans 12 amino acids. The V gene's germline CDR1 is SQVTM and CDR2 ANQGSEA. The chain's CDR3 is CSVDLAPGEAFF. In nucleotides, the CDR3 is TGCAGCGTTGATTTAGCCCCGGGTGAAGCTTTCTTT.

The rearrangement links TRBV27 to TRBJ1-2; 9 positions match TRBD1. CDR1 is MNHEY and CDR2 is SMNVEV in the germline V gene (reference sequence). The CDR3 is 14 amino acids. The J segment lost 5 bases and the V segment lost 6 bases, leaving 7 bases of the junction unmatched. Written as DNA, the CDR3 is TGTGCCAGCAGCCGGACCGGGACAGGGTATGGCTACACCTTC. Encoded protein: CASSRTGTGYGYTF.

This clonotype was detected only a few times. V gene TRBV4-1 combines with J gene TRBJ1-2; D might be TRBD1 (5 bases). Trimming removed 2 bases from V and 8 bases from J, with 18 bases in between. The CDR3 loop spans 15 amino acids. Germline values: CDR1 MGHRA, CDR2 YSYEKL. CDR3 nucleotide sequence: TGCGCCAGCAGCCAATTCACCCCGGACACGAGGGGCTACACCTTC. Translating gives CASSQFTPDTRGYTF.

A note on this clonotype: Just one base apart from a much larger clone, this may be a read error. The rearrangement uses TRBV7-2 and TRBJ2-3; no definite D call. The V and J ends lost 6 bases and 2 bases respectively, with 3 bases between them. The V gene's germline CDR1 is SGHTA and CDR2 FQGNSA. This CDR3 comprises 11 residues. In DNA form, the CDR3 reads TGTGCCAGCAGATTCACAGATACGCAGTATTTT. Translated, it gives CASRFTDTQYF.

The genes are TRBV7-9 and TRBJ1-2; TRBD1 is a possible D gene (5 bases). Germline CDR1 SEHNR, CDR2 FQNEAQ (reference sequence). V gave up 5 bases and J gave up 4 bases, with 11 bases separating them. The CDR3 sequence is 13 residues long. This chain's CDR3 is CASSPTQGYGYTF. For the CDR3, the DNA is TGTGCCAGCAGCCCCACCCAGGGCTATGGCTACACCTTC.

This clonotype was picked up a small number of times. The chain combines TRBV20-1 with TRBJ2-7, with TRBD1 matching 8 bases. The CDR3 covers 14 residues. J was trimmed by 6 bases and V by 0 bases; bases with no gene match: 7. Germline assignment: CDR1 DFQATT and CDR2 SNEGSKA (reference sequence). The CDR3 loop is CSARDPGQGSEQYV. DNA of the CDR3: TGCAGTGCTAGAGATCCCGGACAGGGATCCGAGCAGTACGTC.

This clonotype was counted between two and nine times. The rearrangement links TRBV10-1 to TRBJ1-1; tentative D call: TRBD1 (5 bases). The ends were cut back, 3 bases at V and 3 bases at J, with 11 bases in the middle. Germline V gives CDR1 WNHNN, CDR2 SYGVQD (reference sequence). The CDR3 runs 14 residues. The CDR3 region has the DNA TGCGCCAGCAGTGAAGGGGCCAGCGACACTGAAGCTTTCTTT. This codes for CASSEGASDTEAFF.

The chain has TRBV12-5 and TRBJ2-2; the D gene is possibly TRBD2 (5 bases). The CDR3 runs to 15 residues. V dropped 7 bases and J dropped 3 bases, with 15 bases sitting between them. Germline CDR1 LGHNT, CDR2 FRNRAP. CDR3 in amino acids: CASAKLDVHTGELFF. Written as DNA, the CDR3 is TGTGCTAGTGCCAAACTAGACGTCCACACCGGGGAGCTGTTTTTT. The full variable domain, completed using reference TRBV12-5 and TRBJ2-2, is DARVTQTPRHKVTEMGQEVTMRCQPILGHNTVFWYRQTMMQGLELLAYFRNRAPLDDSGMPKDRFSAEMPDATLATLKIQPSEPRDSAVYFCASAKLDVHTGELFFGEGSRLTVL.

In this sample, this clonotype turned up a few times. The chain is built from TRBV12-3 or TRBV12-4 and TRBJ1-1; D is unresolved. The CDR3 totals 13 residues. V was trimmed by 7 bases and J by 1 base, leaving 10 bases between them. CDR3 sequence reads: CASTSWGNTEAFF. The CDR3 coding sequence is TGTGCCAGCACCTCTTGGGGGAACACTGAAGCTTTCTTT.

This clonotype has more than one count but fewer than ten. This chain links TRBV6-2 or TRBV6-3 with TRBJ2-5; D is perhaps TRBD1 or TRBD2 (5 bases each). The CDR3 totals 17 residues. Trimming pared 2 bases from V and 7 bases from J, leaving 23 bases between. CDR1 MNHEY and CDR2 SVGEGT come from the germline V gene. CDR3 coding DNA: TGTGCCAGCAGTTACCTCCTTGCCAGGGCTTCGGCGGGGACCCAGTACTTC. Translation gives CASSYLLARASAGTQYF.

This clonotype was recorded many times. This chain connects TRBV11-2 to TRBJ2-3; a possible D gene is TRBD2 (6 bases). Trimming cost V 3 bases and J 6 bases, with 19 bases left between them. Germline lookup yields CDR1 SGHAT and CDR2 FQNNGV. The CDR3 sequence is 16 residues long. Here the CDR3 DNA reads TGTGCCAGCAGCTTCGGTTCGAGCGGGCGCGGGGATACGCAGTATTTT. Encoded protein: CASSFGSSGRGDTQYF.

This clonotype has only a few counts. V is TRBV9 and J is TRBJ1-1, with D perhaps matching TRBD1 (5 bases). Between the trimmed V and J ends, which lost 0 bases and 0 bases, there was a span of 9 bases. The CDR3 is 15 amino acids. Germline CDR1 is SGDLS and CDR2 is YYNGEE. The DNA of the CDR3 is TGTGCCAGCAGCGTAGGAGCCAGGGTGAACACTGAAGCTTTCTTT. Protein: CASSVGARVNTEAFF.

The V and J genes are TRBV7-7 and TRBJ2-7; 7 bases are shared with TRBD2. The CDR3 is 15 residues long. J lost 0 bases, V lost 1 base, and 3 bases had no gene match. The germline V gene has CDR1 SSHAT and CDR2 FNYEAQ (reference sequence). The CDR3 region has the DNA TGTGCCAGCAGCTTAGGGAGCGGGGCCTCCTACGAGCAGTACTTC. Protein sequence: CASSLGSGASYEQYF.

The chain is built from TRBV4-3 and TRBJ2-5; tentatively, D is TRBD1 (5 bases). From germline, CDR1 is LGHNA and CDR2 YSLEER. V lost 2 bases to trimming and J lost 4 bases, with 14 bases between them. CDR3 length: 15 residues. Here the CDR3 reads CASSQSARQGETQYF. CDR3 DNA: TGCGCCAGCAGCCAATCTGCCCGCCAGGGAGAGACCCAGTACTTC.

The V and J genes are TRBV6-2 or TRBV6-3 and TRBJ2-5, with D unresolved. Germline CDR1 MNHEY, CDR2 SVGEGT. V gave up 8 bases and J gave up 3 bases, with 13 bases separating them. The CDR3 extends over 13 amino acids. The CDR3 protein is CASHHRSKETQYF. For the CDR3, the DNA is TGTGCCAGCCACCATAGATCAAAAGAGACCCAGTACTTC.

This clonotype was counted only a few times. V usage is TRBV6-6 and J usage is TRBJ2-7, with TRBD2 as a possible D gene (5 bases). Germline V gene lookup returns CDR1 MNHNY and CDR2 SVGAGI (reference sequence). V lost 2 bases, J lost 6 bases, and 11 bases lay in between. The CDR3 has 13 amino acids. CDR3 sequence: CASSYEGGPEQYF. The CDR3 DNA is TGTGCCAGCAGTTACGAGGGCGGTCCCGAGCAGTACTTC.